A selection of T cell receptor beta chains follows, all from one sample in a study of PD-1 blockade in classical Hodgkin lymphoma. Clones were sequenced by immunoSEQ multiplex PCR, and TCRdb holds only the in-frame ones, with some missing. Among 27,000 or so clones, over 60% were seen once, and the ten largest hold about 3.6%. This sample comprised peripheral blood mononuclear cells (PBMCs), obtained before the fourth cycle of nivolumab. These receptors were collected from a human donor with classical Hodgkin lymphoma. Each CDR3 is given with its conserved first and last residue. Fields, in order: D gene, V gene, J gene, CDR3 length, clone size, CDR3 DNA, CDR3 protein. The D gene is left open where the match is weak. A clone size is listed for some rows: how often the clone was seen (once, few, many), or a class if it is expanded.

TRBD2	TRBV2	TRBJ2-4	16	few	TGTGCCAGCAGTGAGGGGCTAGCGGTAGCCAAAAACATTCAGTACTTC	CASSEGLAVAKNIQYF
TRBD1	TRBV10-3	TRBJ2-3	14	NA	TGTGCCATCACTTCGGACAGGGGGCCAGATACGCAGTATTTT	CAITSDRGPDTQYF
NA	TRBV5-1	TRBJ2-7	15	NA	TGCGCCACCTCCCTAGGTGCAGGATCCCCCTACGAGCAGTACTTC	CATSLGAGSPYEQYF
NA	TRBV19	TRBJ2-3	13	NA	TGTGCCAGTAGTATAGTAGCCTCAGATACGCAGTATTTT	CASSIVASDTQYF
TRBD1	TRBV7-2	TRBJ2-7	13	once	TGTGCCAGCAGCCTAGGGACAGCCTACGAGCAGTACTTC	CASSLGTAYEQYF
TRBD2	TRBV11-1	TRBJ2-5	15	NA	TGTGCCAGCAGCACCCGGGGAGCGGGAGGAGAGACCCAGTACTTC	CASSTRGAGGETQYF
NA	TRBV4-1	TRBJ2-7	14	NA	TGCGCCAGCAGCCAAGGGGATACGACTGGCGAGCAGTACTTC	CASSQGDTTGEQYF
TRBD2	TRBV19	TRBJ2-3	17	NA	TGTGCCAGTAGTCTCCGAACTAGCGTCGGGGGCACAGATACGCAGTATTTT	CASSLRTSVGGTDTQYF
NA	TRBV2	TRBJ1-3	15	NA	TGTGCCAGCAGTGGGGTAAATTACTCTGGAAACACCATATATTTT	CASSGVNYSGNTIYF
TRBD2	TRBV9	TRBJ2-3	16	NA	TGTGCCAGCAGCGCCGGCGGACTAGCGAGCACAGATACGCAGTATTTT	CASSAGGLASTDTQYF